The 8 T cell receptor beta chains in this list originate from one sample, sequenced in a study of T-cell reconstitution after alpha-beta-depleted transplantation in children. Unique molecular identifiers were used in preparing the TCRbeta library. TCRdb re-derived calls from the PCR reads in MiXCR, one entry per CDR3 protein. The table has about 500,000 distinct CDR3 sequences, approximately 32% seen once. Sequencing used PBMCs from the stem cell graft donor, obtained from the stem cell graft. These receptor sequences come from a human donor who donated a stem cell graft to a child with aplastic anemia.

The rearrangement uses TRBV20-1 and TRBJ2-1, with 7 bases identical to TRBD2. The CDR3 covers 12 residues. Looked up from germline, CDR1 is DFQATT and CDR2 is SNEGSKA (reference sequence). V was pared by 8 bases and J by 9 bases, with 10 bases of the junction left unmatched. CDR3 DNA sequence: TGCAGTTCCCCGGCACCGGGGGGTGAGCAGTTCTTC. Translating gives CSSPAPGGEQFF.

The genes are TRBV12-3 or TRBV12-4 and TRBJ2-3; D ambiguous. CDR3 length: 13 amino acids. Trimming shortened V by 5 bases and J by 4 bases, and 10 bases separated the two germline ends. In nucleotides, the CDR3 is TGTGCCAGCAGTAAGGATTACGCAGATACGCAGTATTTT. It is translated as CASSKDYADTQYF.

J is TRBJ2-2 and V is TRBV9; no firm D call. CDR3 length: 12 amino acids. Germline V gives CDR1 SGDLS, CDR2 YYNGEE. V dropped 4 bases and J dropped 7 bases, with 8 bases sitting between them. The chain's CDR3 is CASSPGGGELFF. The DNA for the CDR3 is TGTGCCAGCAGCCCTGGTGGCGGGGAGCTGTTTTTT.

V and J are TRBV15 and TRBJ2-5; 13 nucleotides line up with TRBD2. CDR1 and CDR2 from the germline V gene are LNHNV and YYDKDF (reference sequence). V was pared by 3 bases and J by 0 bases, with 10 bases of the junction left unmatched. The CDR3 is made up of 19 amino acids. The CDR3 bases are TGTGCCACCAGCAGCCCAACTAGCGGGAGGGCCCTTTACCAAGAGACCCAGTACTTC. Amino acid sequence: CATSSPTSGRALYQETQYF.

The gene calls are TRBV19 and TRBJ2-2; tentative D call: TRBD2 (6 bases). Germline assignment: CDR1 LNHDA and CDR2 SQIVND (reference sequence). Trimming pared 7 bases from V and 4 bases from J, leaving 13 bases between. The length of the CDR3 is 14 residues. Written as DNA, the CDR3 is TGTGCCAGTAACTACCGGGAGTTCACCGGGGAGCTGTTTTTT. Amino acids: CASNYREFTGELFF. The full variable domain, its missing parts supplied by reference TRBV19 and TRBJ2-2, is DGGITQSPKYLFRKEGQNVTLSCEQNLNHDAMYWYRQDPGQGLRLIYYSQIVNDFQKGDIAEGYSVSREKKESFPLTVTSAQKNPTAFYLCASNYREFTGELFFGEGSRLTVL.

This chain connects TRBV5-1 to TRBJ2-1; TRBD1 agrees at 7 bases. Losses at the gene ends were 0 bases for V and 8 bases for J; bases not matched to a gene: 8. CDR1 and CDR2 (germline): SGHRS, YFSETQ. CDR3 length equals 15 residues. The CDR3 coding sequence is TGCGCCAGCAGCTTGGAGGGACAGCCCGCGGATGAGCAGTTCTTC. Encoded protein: CASSLEGQPADEQFF. The full variable domain, completed using reference TRBV5-1 and TRBJ2-1, is KAGVTQTPRYLIKTRGQQVTLSCSPISGHRSVSWYQQTPGQGLQFLFEYFSETQRNKGNFPGRFSGRQFSNSRSEMNVSTLELGDSALYLCASSLEGQPADEQFFGPGTRLTVL.

CDR3 in DNA: TGTGCCAGCAGTAGCGCGTGGAGCACAGATACGCAGTATTTT. Residues: CASSSAWSTDTQYF. The J gene is TRBJ2-3, the V gene TRBV6-1, with no clear D. Germline values: CDR1 MNHNS, CDR2 SASEGT. The V end lost 5 bases, the J end lost 0 bases, and 9 bases lay between the germline ends. The CDR3 runs 14 residues.

This rearrangement joins TRBV27 to TRBJ2-7; 7 positions agree with TRBD1. V was pared by 6 bases and J by 6 bases, with 8 bases of the junction left unmatched. The CDR3 extends over 13 amino acids. Germline V gene lookup returns CDR1 MNHEY and CDR2 SMNVEV (reference sequence). In DNA, the CDR3 is TGTGCCAGCAGCCTAGGGGGCACCTTCGAGCAGTACTTC. Encoded protein: CASSLGGTFEQYF.